This T cell receptor (beta chain) was found in a study of patients and donors after allogeneic stem cell transplantation. CDR1 and CDR2 from the germline V gene are SGHTA and FQGNSA. V was clipped by 7 bases and J by 2 bases; unmatched bases: 4. This CDR3 spans 14 amino acids. TCRdb re-derived calls from the RT-PCR reads in MiXCR, one entry per CDR3 protein. The data hold over 400,000 distinct CDR3 sequences, with roughly 17% observed a single time. This clonotype was detected a few times. The material sequenced was blood, either unsorted or a sorted T cell fraction (not recorded which). This chain uses TRBV7-2 with TRBJ2-1; 8 bases are a match to TRBD1. The receptor comes from a human donor who was either an allogeneic HSCT recipient or a stem cell or donor lymphocyte infusion donor (not recorded which). It is not recorded whose cells these are; they may come from a transplant donor. The CDR3 DNA reads as TGTGCCAGCACCTCGGACAGGGCCTACAATGAGCAGTTCTTC. Its protein product is CASTSDRAYNEQFF.